The clone carrying this T cell receptor (beta chain) was counted a single time. In the authors' methods: Estimation of nucleated cell counts was performed using reference gene primer amplification. Assay: immunoSEQ multiplex PCR; the TCRdb copy retains only in-frame clones and omits some. That table is the source of V, J and clone size, and D and trimming were worked out from the DNA. The sample holds 140,000 to 150,000 clones, about 86% seen once. The data stem from a study of blood T cell repertoires in COVID-19. Study background: Material from acute and convalescent COVID-19 was sourced from the United States, Italy and Spain. Sources were T cells, B-cell-depleted T cells, or PBMCs; the material itself was cDNA or gDNA.

The V and J ends lost 6 bases and 3 bases respectively, with 15 bases between them. Per germline, CDR1 LNHDA and CDR2 SQIVND (reference sequence). This CDR3 comprises 15 residues. What was sequenced was peripheral blood. The V call is TRBV19, the J call TRBJ2-1; a weak D match, TRBD1 (5 bases). The sequence was obtained from a human donor in a cohort sampled during active COVID-19. The CDR3: CASSRTGDSYNEQFF. The CDR3 region has the DNA TGTGCCAGTAGCCGGACCGGAGACAGCTACAATGAGCAGTTCTTC.